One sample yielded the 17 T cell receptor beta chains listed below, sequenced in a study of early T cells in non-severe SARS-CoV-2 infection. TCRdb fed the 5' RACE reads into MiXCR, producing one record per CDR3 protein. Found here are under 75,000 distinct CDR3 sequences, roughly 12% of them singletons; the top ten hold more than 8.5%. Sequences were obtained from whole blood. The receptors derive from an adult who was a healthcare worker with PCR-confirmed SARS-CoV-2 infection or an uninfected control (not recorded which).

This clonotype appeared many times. CDR3 protein: CASSHGLAVSTDTQYF. As DNA, the CDR3 is TGCGCCAGCAGCCATGGACTAGCGGTTAGCACAGATACGCAGTATTTT. This chain connects TRBV5-1 to TRBJ2-3; 10 bases are shared with TRBD2. Germline V lookup: CDR1 SGHRS, CDR2 YFSETQ. The trim removed 4 bases at V and 0 bases at J, leaving 5 bases unmatched. This CDR3 region has 16 residues.

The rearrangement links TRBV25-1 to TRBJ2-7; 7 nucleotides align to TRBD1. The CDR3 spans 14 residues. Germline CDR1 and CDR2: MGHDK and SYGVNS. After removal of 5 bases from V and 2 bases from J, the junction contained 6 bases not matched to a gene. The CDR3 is CASSPRQGPYEQYF. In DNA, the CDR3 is TGTGCCAGCAGTCCACGACAGGGACCCTACGAGCAGTACTTC.

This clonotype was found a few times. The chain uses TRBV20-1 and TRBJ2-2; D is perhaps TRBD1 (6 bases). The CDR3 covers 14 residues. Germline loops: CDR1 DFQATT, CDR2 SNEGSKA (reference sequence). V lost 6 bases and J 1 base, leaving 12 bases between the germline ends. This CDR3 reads CSAGQILNTGELFF. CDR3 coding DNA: TGCAGTGCCGGACAGATACTGAACACCGGGGAGCTGTTTTTT.

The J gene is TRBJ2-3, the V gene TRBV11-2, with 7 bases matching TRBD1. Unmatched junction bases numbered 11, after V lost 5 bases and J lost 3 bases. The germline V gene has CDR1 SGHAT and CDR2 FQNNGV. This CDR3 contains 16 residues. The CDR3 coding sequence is TGTGCCAGCAGCGCAAAGGGACAGCTTGGGACAGATACGCAGTATTTT. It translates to CASSAKGQLGTDTQYF.

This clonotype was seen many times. CDR3 nucleotides: TGTGCCAGCAGCAAGGGACTAGCGGGAGGCGTGGAGCAGTACTTC. It codes for CASSKGLAGGVEQYF. The V and J genes are TRBV7-2 and TRBJ2-7, with TRBD2 matching 15 bases. CDR1 and CDR2 from the germline V gene are SGHTA and FQGNSA. The V and J ends lost 5 bases and 7 bases, in that order; junction bases with no gene match: 6. There are 15 residues in the CDR3.

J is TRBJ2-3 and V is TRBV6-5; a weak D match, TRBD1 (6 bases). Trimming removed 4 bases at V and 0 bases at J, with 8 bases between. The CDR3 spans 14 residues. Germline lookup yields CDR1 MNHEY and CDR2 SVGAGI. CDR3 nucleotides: TGTGCCAGCAGTTCCACAGGGAGCACAGATACGCAGTATTTT. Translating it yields CASSSTGSTDTQYF.

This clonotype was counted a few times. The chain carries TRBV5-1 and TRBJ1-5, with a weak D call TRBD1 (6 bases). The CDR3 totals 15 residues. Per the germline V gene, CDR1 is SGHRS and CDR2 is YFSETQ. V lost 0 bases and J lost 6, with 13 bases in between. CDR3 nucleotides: TGCGCCAGCAGCTTGGTCGGGGGCGCGGCTCAGCCCCAGCATTTT. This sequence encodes CASSLVGGAAQPQHF.

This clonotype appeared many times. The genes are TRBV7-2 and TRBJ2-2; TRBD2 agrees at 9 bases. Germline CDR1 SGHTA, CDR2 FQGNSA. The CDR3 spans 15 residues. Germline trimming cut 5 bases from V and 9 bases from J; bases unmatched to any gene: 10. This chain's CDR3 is CASSGGAGGHRELFF. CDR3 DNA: TGTGCCAGCAGCGGGGGAGCGGGAGGCCACCGGGAGCTGTTTTTT.

The CDR3 sequence: CASSQDRGPAGGLLAKNIQYF. The DNA of the CDR3 is TGTGCCAGCAGCCAAGATCGAGGGCCAGCGGGAGGGCTTCTAGCCAAAAACATTCAGTACTTC. This chain links TRBV4-2 with TRBJ2-4; 10 bases fit TRBD2. The germline V gene has CDR1 LGHNA and CDR2 YNFKEQ. The CDR3 length is 21 residues. V gave up 0 bases and J gave up 0 bases; unmatched junction bases: 14.

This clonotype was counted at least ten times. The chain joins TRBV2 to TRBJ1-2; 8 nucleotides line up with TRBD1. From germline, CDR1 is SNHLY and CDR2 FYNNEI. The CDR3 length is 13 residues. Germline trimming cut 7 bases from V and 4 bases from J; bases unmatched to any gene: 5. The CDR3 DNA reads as TGTGCCAGCAACGACAGGGGTCCCTATGGCTACACCTTC. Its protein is CASNDRGPYGYTF.

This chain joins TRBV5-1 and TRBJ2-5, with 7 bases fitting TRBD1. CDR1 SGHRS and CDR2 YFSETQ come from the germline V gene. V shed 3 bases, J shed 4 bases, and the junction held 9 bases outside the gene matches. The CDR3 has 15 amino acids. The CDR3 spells CASSSPGTEVETQYF. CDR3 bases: TGCGCCAGCAGCTCCCCCGGGACAGAGGTAGAGACCCAGTACTTC.

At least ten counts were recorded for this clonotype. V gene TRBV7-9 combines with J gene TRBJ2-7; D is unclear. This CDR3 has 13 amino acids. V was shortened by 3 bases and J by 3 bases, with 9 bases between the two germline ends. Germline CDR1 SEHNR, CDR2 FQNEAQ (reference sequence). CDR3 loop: CASSLTTNYEQYF. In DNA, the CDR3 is TGTGCCAGCAGCTTGACCACCAACTACGAGCAGTACTTC.

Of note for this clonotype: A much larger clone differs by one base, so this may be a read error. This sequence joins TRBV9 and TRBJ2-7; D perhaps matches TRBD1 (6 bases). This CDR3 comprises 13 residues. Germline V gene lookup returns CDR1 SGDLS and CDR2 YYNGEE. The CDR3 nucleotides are TGTGTCAGCAGCGGCGGACAGACCTACGAGCAGTACTTC. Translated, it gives CVSSGGQTYEQYF.

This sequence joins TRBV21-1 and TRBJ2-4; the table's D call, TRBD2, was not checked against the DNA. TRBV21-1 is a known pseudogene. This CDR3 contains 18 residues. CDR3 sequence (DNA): TGTGCCAGCAGCAAAGAAGGCGGGAGGAGGGCGACCAAAAACATTCAGTACTTC. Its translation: CASSKEGGRRATKNIQYF.

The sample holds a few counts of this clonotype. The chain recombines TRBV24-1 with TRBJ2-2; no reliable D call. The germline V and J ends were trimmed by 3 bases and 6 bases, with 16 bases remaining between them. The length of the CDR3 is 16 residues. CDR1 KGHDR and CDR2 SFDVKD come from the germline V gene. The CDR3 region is CATSDRIQGLPGELFF. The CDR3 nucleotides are TGTGCCACCAGTGATCGAATCCAAGGGCTACCCGGGGAGCTGTTTTTT.

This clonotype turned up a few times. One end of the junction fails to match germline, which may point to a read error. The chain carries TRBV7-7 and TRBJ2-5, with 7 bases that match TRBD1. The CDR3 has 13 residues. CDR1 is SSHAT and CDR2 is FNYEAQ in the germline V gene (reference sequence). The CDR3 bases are TGTGCTAGCAGCCAGGGACAGCAAGAGACCCAGTACTTC. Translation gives CASSQGQQETQYF.

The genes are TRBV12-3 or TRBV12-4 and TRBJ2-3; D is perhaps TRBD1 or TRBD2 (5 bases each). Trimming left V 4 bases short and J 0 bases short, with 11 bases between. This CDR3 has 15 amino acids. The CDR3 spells CASSWDGPSTDTQYF. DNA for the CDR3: TGTGCCAGCAGTTGGGACGGGCCTAGCACAGATACGCAGTATTTT.